These 7 T cell receptor beta chains originate from one sample sequenced in a study of immune evolution from preneoplasia to lung adenocarcinoma listed by TCRdb under 2021. Library prep was done by the immunoSEQ multiplex PCR assay. The source is immuneACCESS, and TCRdb retained only in-frame sequences with V and J called. Part of the clones is not carried over; for the studies checked, unresolved V genes explain less than half of this, and the remainder is unexplained. For this sample the table gives 9,200 or so clones, of which 80% to 85% were detected only once. Clones ranked in the top ten supply roughly 8% of the sample. Sequencing was done on a sample of FFPE minimally invasive lung adenocarcinoma tissue. Interpreted using the paper, the cell subset or site label stands for: micro-invasive lung adenocarcinoma (MIA). The receptors were sampled from a donor aged 70 or older with lung adenocarcinoma.

The gene calls are TRBV29-1 and TRBJ2-1; 10 bases line up with TRBD2. V lost 4 bases to trimming and J lost 9 bases; unmatched junction nucleotides: 12. The CDR3 covers 15 residues. Germline CDR1 is SQVTM and CDR2 is ANQGSEA. The CDR3 loop reads CSVGAGGAQGGEQFF. In DNA, the CDR3 is TGCAGCGTTGGAGCGGGAGGGGCCCAGGGTGGTGAGCAGTTCTTC.

The rearrangement links TRBV29-1 to TRBJ1-2, with 7 bases aligning to TRBD1. The CDR3 is 10 amino acids. The germline V gene encodes CDR1 SQVTM and CDR2 ANQGSEA. Unmatched junction bases numbered 5, after V lost 8 bases and J lost 8 bases. The CDR3 spells CSSDRDGYTF. CDR3 coding DNA: TGCAGCTCAGACAGGGACGGCTACACCTTC. Drawing the rest from reference TRBV29-1 and TRBJ1-2, the complete variable domain is SAVISQKPSRDICQRGTSLTIQCQVDSQVTMMFWYRQQPGQSLTLIATANQGSEATYESGFVIDKFPISRPNLTFSTLTVSNMSPEDSSIYLCSSDRDGYTFGSGTRLTVV.

The V and J genes are TRBV30 and TRBJ1-1; D ambiguous. The CDR3 has 11 residues. Looked up from germline, CDR1 is GTSNPN and CDR2 is SVGIG (reference sequence). Trimming left V 4 bases short and J 6 bases short, with 9 bases between. The CDR3 DNA reads as TGTGCCTGGAAAGGGAATTCTGAAGCTTTCTTT. Its translation: CAWKGNSEAFF.

The rearrangement links TRBV7-2 to TRBJ2-7, with 10 positions matching TRBD1. Germline V gene lookup returns CDR1 SGHTA and CDR2 FQGNSA. This CDR3 has 14 amino acids. V lost 6 bases, J lost 2 bases, and 4 bases stayed unmatched. The DNA for the CDR3 is TGTGCCAGCAGGCCGGGACAGGGGCCCTACGAGCAGTACTTC. It is translated as CASRPGQGPYEQYF.

This clone was counted a few times. This sequence joins TRBV29-1 and TRBJ2-5, with 8 bases that match TRBD2. Germline V gene lookup returns CDR1 SQVTM and CDR2 ANQGSEA. Losses at the gene ends were 3 bases for V and 5 bases for J; bases not matched to a gene: 5. The CDR3 is 13 residues long. The CDR3 DNA reads as TGCAGCGTTGAGGACCCGGGGGGGGAGACCCAGTACTTC. Amino acids: CSVEDPGGETQYF.

V gene TRBV29-1 combines with J gene TRBJ1-2; 8 nucleotides line up with TRBD1. There are 15 residues in the CDR3. In germline, CDR1 is SQVTM, CDR2 ANQGSEA. The trim removed 3 bases at V and 6 bases at J, leaving 12 bases unmatched. CDR3: CSVDVAGQALDGYTF. CDR3 DNA sequence: TGCAGCGTTGATGTGGCGGGACAGGCCCTCGATGGCTACACCTTC.

The rearrangement links TRBV18 to TRBJ2-2, with D unclear. From germline, CDR1 is KGHSH and CDR2 LQKENI. There are 16 residues in the CDR3. V was pared by 4 bases and J by 0 bases, with 12 bases between. The CDR3 DNA reads as TGTGCCAGCTCACAAAAACGGGTTGCGAACACCGGGGAGCTGTTTTTT. This gives the protein CASSQKRVANTGELFF. Filled out from reference TRBV18 and TRBJ2-2, the complete variable domain reads NAGVMQNPRHLVRRRGQEARLRCSPMKGHSHVYWYRQLPEEGLKFMVYLQKENIIDESGMPKERFSAEFPKEGPSILRIQQVVRGDSAAYFCASSQKRVANTGELFFGEGSRLTVL.